This entry describes one T cell receptor (beta chain). TCRB transcripts that were expressed got sequenced, as all of the isolated RNA had been reverse transcribed. Generated by immunoSEQ multiplex PCR, the TCRdb table keeps only in-frame clones and is missing some. Among almost 350,000 clones, around a fifth were seen once, and the ten largest hold 0.044%. This sample stems from a study of beta chain features in type 1 diabetes. Sorting based on CD45RO/CCR7/CD25/CD127/CD95/CD27 separated CD4+ naive, central memory, regulatory and stem cell-like memory cells. Germline values: CDR1 SGHVS, CDR2 FQNEAQ. The CDR3 contains 15 residues. V was cut by 2 bases and J by 1 base, with 8 bases left in between.

The sequenced sample was naive CD4+ T cells from blood. This sequence joins TRBV7-8 and TRBJ2-2; no reliable D call. This TCR derives from a woman in her late teens or twenties in good health. Here the CDR3 reads CASSLNRVNTGELFF. In DNA form, the CDR3 reads TGTGCCAGCAGCTTAAATCGGGTGAACACCGGGGAGCTGTTTTTT.